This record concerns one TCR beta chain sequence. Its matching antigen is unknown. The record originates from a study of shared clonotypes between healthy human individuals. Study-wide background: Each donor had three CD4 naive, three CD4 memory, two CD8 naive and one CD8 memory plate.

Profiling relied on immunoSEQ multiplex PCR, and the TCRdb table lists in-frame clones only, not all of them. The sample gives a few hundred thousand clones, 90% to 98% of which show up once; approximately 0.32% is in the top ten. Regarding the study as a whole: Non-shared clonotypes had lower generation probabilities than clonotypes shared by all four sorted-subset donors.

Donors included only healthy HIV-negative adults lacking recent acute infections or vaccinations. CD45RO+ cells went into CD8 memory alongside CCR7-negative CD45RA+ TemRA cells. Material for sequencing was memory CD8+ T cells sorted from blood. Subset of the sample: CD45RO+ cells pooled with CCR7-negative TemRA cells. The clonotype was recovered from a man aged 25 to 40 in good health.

The CDR3 here is CASSAGVNPNQPQHF. As DNA, the CDR3 is TGTGCCAGCAGCGCCGGGGTGAACCCCAATCAGCCCCAGCATTTT. The chain employs TRBV5-5 and TRBJ1-5; no reliable D call. The CDR3 has 15 residues. The V and J ends lost 4 bases and 3 bases respectively, with 14 bases between them. Germline CDR1 and CDR2: SGHKS and YYEKEE (reference sequence).